The rows below give T cell receptor beta chains drawn from one sample of a study of blood T cell repertoires in COVID-19. The assay was immunoSEQ multiplex PCR, and TCRdb's table has in-frame clones only and misses some. The table records almost 65,000 clones, approximately 90% of them present only once. Input material: PBMCs or T cells enriched from blood (not recorded which). The receptor set was obtained from a woman aged 40 to 55 who had recovered from COVID-19. Both conserved end residues are part of each CDR3. The order of the fields is clone size, J gene, CDR3 length, V gene, D gene, CDR3 DNA, CDR3 protein. A D gene is named only where the DNA matches it firmly. A row's size may be missing; if present it is once, few, many or a size class.

-	TRBJ1-2	16	TRBV19	-	TGTGCCAGTACCCCGCAAGGGAGAAACCTCAACTATGGCTACACCTTC	CASTPQGRNLNYGYTF
few	TRBJ2-7	14	TRBV9	TRBD1	TGTGCCAGCAGCGTAGCGGACAGGGCCTACGAGCAGTACTTC	CASSVADRAYEQYF
-	TRBJ2-1	14	TRBV19	TRBD2	TGTGCCAGTAGTACAAGCGGGGGGCGGAATGAGCAGTTCTTC	CASSTSGGRNEQFF
once	TRBJ2-3	16	TRBV5-1	TRBD2	TGCGCCAGCAGCTTGGTTATCGGGGGGGCTGTAGATACGCAGTATTTT	CASSLVIGGAVDTQYF
-	TRBJ2-1	15	TRBV19	TRBD2	TGTGCCAGTAGTATAGAACTAGCGGGGGCAAATGAGCAGTTCTTC	CASSIELAGANEQFF
-	TRBJ2-5	12	TRBV29-1	-	TGCAGCGTGACAGGCCCCCGAGAGACCCAGTACTTC	CSVTGPRETQYF
-	TRBJ2-1	15	TRBV7-9	-	TGTGCCAGCAGCTTAGTTTCAGGGGTGCACAATGAGCAGTTCTTC	CASSLVSGVHNEQFF
-	TRBJ2-1	16	TRBV3-1/TRBV3-2	TRBD2	TGTGCCAGCAGCCGAAATAGCGGGGCGGCCTACAATGAGCAGTTCTTC	CASSRNSGAAYNEQFF
-	TRBJ1-1	14	TRBV4-1	-	TGCGCCAGCAGCCAGTTCCAGGTGAACACTGAAGCTTTCTTT	CASSQFQVNTEAFF
few	TRBJ2-7	14	TRBV4-1	TRBD2	TGCGCCAGCAGCCACCTAGCGGGGGGGCTTGAGCAGTACTTC	CASSHLAGGLEQYF
-	TRBJ2-3	13	TRBV5-1	-	TGCGCCAGCAGCTTCCGGGGTCCAGATACGCAGTATTTT	CASSFRGPDTQYF
-	TRBJ2-3	13	TRBV5-1	TRBD2	TGCGCCAGCGGTGCGGGGGGGCCGACTACGCAGTATTTT	CASGAGGPTTQYF
once	TRBJ2-5	13	TRBV11-3	TRBD1	TGTGCCAGCAGCTTGGAGACAGGGCAGGCCCAGTACTTC	CASSLETGQAQYF
-	TRBJ1-1	12	TRBV12-3/TRBV12-4	TRBD1	TGTGCCAGCAGTGACAGGGCCGTTGAAGCTTTCTTT	CASSDRAVEAFF